Presented here are 13 T cell receptor beta chains from one specimen sequenced in a study of CD8 T cells in ankylosing spondylitis. Study outcomes and limitations: A motif in TCR beta, a set of several highly homologous variants, appeared characteristic of ankylosing spondylitis blood.

The antigens for these receptors are not known. MiXCR, applied by TCRdb to the 5' RACE reads, yields one record per CDR3 protein. The sample shows fewer than 550,000 distinct CDR3 sequences, roughly 5% of them seen only once. The material sequenced was blood, either unsorted or a sorted T cell fraction (not recorded which). These TCRs come from a male donor with ankylosing spondylitis.

This clonotype was seen many times. The chain employs TRBV28 and TRBJ2-4; no clear D gene. The CDR3 consists of 16 residues. V was shortened by 1 base and J by 0 bases, with 10 bases between the two germline ends. Germline lookup yields CDR1 MDHEN and CDR2 SYDVKM. Here the CDR3 DNA reads TGTGCCAGCAGTTTATTGACGGTGATAGCCAAAAACATTCAGTACTTC. Encoded protein: CASSLLTVIAKNIQYF. Full variable domain (outside the CDR3, taken from reference TRBV28 and TRBJ2-4): DVKVTQSSRYLVKRTGEKVFLECVQDMDHENMFWYRQDPGLGLRLIYFSYDVKMKEKGDIPEGYSVSREKKERFSLILESASTNQTSMYLCASSLLTVIAKNIQYFGAGTRLSVL.

This clonotype was seen many times. The rearrangement uses TRBV5-1 and TRBJ1-1; TRBD1 is a possible D gene (5 bases). CDR1 SGHRS and CDR2 YFSETQ come from the germline V gene. This CDR3 comprises 13 residues. V gave up 9 bases and J gave up 1 base, with 13 bases separating them. In DNA form, the CDR3 reads TGCGCCACCGGGCCTCAGGGGAACACTGAAGCTTTCTTT. Protein sequence: CATGPQGNTEAFF.

This clonotype was picked up many times. This chain links TRBV5-5 with TRBJ1-2, with D uncertain. Trimming cost V 5 bases and J 4 bases, with 12 bases left between them. CDR3 length equals 13 residues. Germline V gene lookup returns CDR1 SGHKS and CDR2 YYEKEE (reference sequence). In DNA form, the CDR3 reads TGTGCCAGCAGGCCCCCGGATGGCTATGGCTACACCTTC. This codes for CASRPPDGYGYTF.

The table lists this clonotype with many counts. The rearrangement uses TRBV9 and TRBJ2-1, with D tentatively TRBD1 or TRBD2 (5 bases each). Germline CDR1 reads SGDLS; CDR2 reads YYNGEE. The CDR3 is 12 amino acids. Deletions cut 7 bases from V and 9 bases from J, with 14 bases between. The DNA of the CDR3 is TGTGCCAGCGGCTCAGGGACGGGTGAGCAGTTCTTC. Residues: CASGSGTGEQFF.

This clonotype has at least ten counts. V is TRBV7-3 and J is TRBJ2-7; 11 nucleotides align to TRBD2. This CDR3 contains 15 residues. Trimming cost V 5 bases and J 5 bases; bases outside gene matches: 8. CDR1 is SGHTA and CDR2 is FQGTGA in the germline V gene. The CDR3 sequence: CASSTSSGGNDEQYF. The CDR3 DNA follows: TGTGCCAGCAGCACATCTAGCGGGGGGAACGACGAGCAGTACTTC.

The chain joins TRBV18 to TRBJ2-1; D might be TRBD2 (6 bases). V lost 1 base and J lost 2, with 6 bases in between. CDR1 and CDR2 (germline): KGHSH, LQKENI. The CDR3 has 14 amino acids. This CDR3 is CASSPLAAYNEQFF. The DNA for the CDR3 is TGTGCCAGCTCACCACTAGCGGCCTACAATGAGCAGTTCTTC.

This clonotype has a count of ten or more. The chain has TRBV6-6 and TRBJ1-2, with 9 bases matching TRBD1. The CDR3 has 13 residues. Germline V lookup: CDR1 MNHNY, CDR2 SVGAGI (reference sequence). With V trimmed by 7 bases and J by 8 bases, 8 bases remained unmatched. The CDR3 spells CASIKDRGGGYTF. The CDR3 region has the DNA TGTGCCAGCATCAAGGACAGGGGCGGCGGCTACACCTTC.

Ten or more counts support this clonotype. The chain links TRBV5-6 to TRBJ2-3; a weak D match, TRBD2 (6 bases). Germline V gene data show CDR1 as SGHDT and CDR2 as YYEEEE. CDR3 length equals 14 residues. V was shortened by 0 bases and J by 10 bases, with 15 bases between the two germline ends. The CDR3 DNA follows: TGTGCCAGCAGCTTGGAGGGAGGCGATCGACCGCAGTATTTT. Translation: CASSLEGGDRPQYF.

This clonotype was seen at least ten times. CDR3 coding DNA: TGCAGCGTTGATGGCGGGGGCTATGGCTACACCTTC. Protein: CSVDGGGYGYTF. The chain joins TRBV29-1 to TRBJ1-2; weak D call: TRBD1 (5 bases). The V gene's germline CDR1 is SQVTM and CDR2 ANQGSEA. V lost 3 bases to trimming and J lost 4 bases, with 9 bases between them. The CDR3 totals 12 residues.

The chain recombines TRBV6-6 with TRBJ2-1; D gene ambiguous. From germline, CDR1 is MNHNY and CDR2 SVGAGI (reference sequence). The CDR3 runs 12 residues. Trimming took 6 bases from V and 8 from J, leaving 11 bases between them. The CDR3, as DNA: TGTGCCAGCAGGAGCGAACTCGATGAGCAGTTCTTC. As protein: CASRSELDEQFF.

This clonotype was recorded many times. The gene calls are TRBV6-1 and TRBJ2-3; D is perhaps TRBD1 (5 bases). Trimming stripped 5 bases from V and 4 bases from J, with 16 bases between. CDR3 length: 15 residues. Per germline, CDR1 MNHNS and CDR2 SASEGT. CDR3 sequence: CASSPGRGTPDTQYF. DNA of the CDR3: TGTGCCAGCAGTCCGGGTAGGGGTACGCCAGATACGCAGTATTTT.

The sample holds many counts of this clonotype. The chain employs TRBV5-1 and TRBJ2-2; TRBD2 is a possible D gene (6 bases). Trimming took off 1 base at V and 6 bases at J, with 13 bases between the two ends. The CDR3 consists of 15 residues. Looked up from germline, CDR1 is SGHRS and CDR2 is YFSETQ. The CDR3 loop is CASSLRQGGPGELFF. The CDR3 DNA reads TGCGCCAGCAGCTTGAGGCAGGGAGGTCCCGGGGAGCTGTTTTTT.

Ten or more counts support this clonotype. V gene TRBV9 combines with J gene TRBJ2-3; TRBD1 matches 7 bases. Trimming removed 3 bases from V and 4 bases from J; junction bases left unmatched: 5. This CDR3 spans 14 amino acids. The germline gives CDR1 SGDLS, CDR2 YYNGEE. CDR3 protein: CASSATGASDTQYF. CDR3 DNA sequence: TGTGCCAGCAGCGCAACAGGGGCATCAGATACGCAGTATTTT. The variable domain in full, completed from reference TRBV9 and TRBJ2-3, reads DSGVTQTPKHLITATGQRVTLRCSPRSGDLSVYWYQQSLDQGLQFLIQYYNGEERAKGNILERFSAQQFPDLHSELNLSSLELGDSALYFCASSATGASDTQYFGPGTRLTVL.